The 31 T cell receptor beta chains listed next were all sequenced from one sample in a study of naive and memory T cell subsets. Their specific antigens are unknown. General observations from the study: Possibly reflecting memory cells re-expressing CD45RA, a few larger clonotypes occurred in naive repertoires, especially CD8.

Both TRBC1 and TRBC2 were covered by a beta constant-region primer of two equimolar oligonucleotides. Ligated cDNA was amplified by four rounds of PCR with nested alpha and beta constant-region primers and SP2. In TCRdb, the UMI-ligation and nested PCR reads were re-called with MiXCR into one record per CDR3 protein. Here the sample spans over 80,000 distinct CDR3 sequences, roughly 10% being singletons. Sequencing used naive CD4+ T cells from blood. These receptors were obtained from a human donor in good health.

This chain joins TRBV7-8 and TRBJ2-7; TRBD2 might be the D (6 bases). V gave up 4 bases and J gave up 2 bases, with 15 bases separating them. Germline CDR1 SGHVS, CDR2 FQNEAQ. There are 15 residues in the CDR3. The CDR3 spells CASSSVLAGAYEQYF. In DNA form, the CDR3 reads TGTGCCAGCAGCTCCGTACTAGCTGGGGCCTACGAGCAGTACTTC.

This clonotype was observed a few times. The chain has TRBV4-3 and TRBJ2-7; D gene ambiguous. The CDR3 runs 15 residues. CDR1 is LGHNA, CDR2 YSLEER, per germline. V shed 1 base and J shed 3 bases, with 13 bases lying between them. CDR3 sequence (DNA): TGCGCCAGCAGCCAAGGTTGGCCCTTAAACTACGAGCAGTACTTC. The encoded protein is CASSQGWPLNYEQYF.

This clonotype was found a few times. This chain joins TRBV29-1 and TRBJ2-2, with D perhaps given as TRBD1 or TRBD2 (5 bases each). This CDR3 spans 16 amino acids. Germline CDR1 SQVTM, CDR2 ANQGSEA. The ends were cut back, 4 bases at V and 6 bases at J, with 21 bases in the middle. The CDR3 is CSVVARAGSGAGELFF. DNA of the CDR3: TGCAGCGTTGTGGCGCGGGCAGGGTCGGGCGCCGGGGAGCTGTTTTTT.

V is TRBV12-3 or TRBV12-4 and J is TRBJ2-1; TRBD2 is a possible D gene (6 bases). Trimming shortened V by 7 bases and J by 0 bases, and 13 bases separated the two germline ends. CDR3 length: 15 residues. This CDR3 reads CASTEGQSSYNEQFF. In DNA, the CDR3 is TGTGCCAGCACGGAGGGTCAAAGCTCCTACAATGAGCAGTTCTTC.

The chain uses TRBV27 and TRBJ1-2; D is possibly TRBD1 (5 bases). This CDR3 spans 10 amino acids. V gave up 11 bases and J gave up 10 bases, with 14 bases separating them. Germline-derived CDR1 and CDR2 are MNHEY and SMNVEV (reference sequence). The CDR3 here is CAPRECDYTF. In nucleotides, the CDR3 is TGTGCCCCCAGGGAATGTGACTACACCTTC.

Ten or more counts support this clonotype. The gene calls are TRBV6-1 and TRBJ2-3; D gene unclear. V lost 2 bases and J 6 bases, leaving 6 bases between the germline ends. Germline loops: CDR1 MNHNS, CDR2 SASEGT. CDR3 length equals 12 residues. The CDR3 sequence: CASSEHGDTQYF. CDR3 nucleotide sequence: TGTGCCAGCAGTGAACACGGCGATACGCAGTATTTT.

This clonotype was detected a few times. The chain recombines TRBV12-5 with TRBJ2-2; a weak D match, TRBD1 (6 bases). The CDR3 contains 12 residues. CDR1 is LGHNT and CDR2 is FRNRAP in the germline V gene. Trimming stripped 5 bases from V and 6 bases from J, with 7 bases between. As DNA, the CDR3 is TGTGCTAGTGGTCGACAGGCCGGGGAGCTGTTTTTT. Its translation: CASGRQAGELFF.

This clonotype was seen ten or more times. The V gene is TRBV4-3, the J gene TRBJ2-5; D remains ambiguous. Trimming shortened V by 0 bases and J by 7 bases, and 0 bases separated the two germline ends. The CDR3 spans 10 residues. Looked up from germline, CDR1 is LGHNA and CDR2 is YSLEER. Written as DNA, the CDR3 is TGCGCCAGCAGCCAAGAGACCCAGTACTTC. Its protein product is CASSQETQYF.

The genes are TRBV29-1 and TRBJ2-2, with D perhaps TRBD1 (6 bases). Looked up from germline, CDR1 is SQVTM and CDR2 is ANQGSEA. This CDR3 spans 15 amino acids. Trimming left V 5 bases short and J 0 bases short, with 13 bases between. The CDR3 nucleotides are TGCAGCGTTACCCGGGACAAAACGAACACCGGGGAGCTGTTTTTT. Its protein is CSVTRDKTNTGELFF.

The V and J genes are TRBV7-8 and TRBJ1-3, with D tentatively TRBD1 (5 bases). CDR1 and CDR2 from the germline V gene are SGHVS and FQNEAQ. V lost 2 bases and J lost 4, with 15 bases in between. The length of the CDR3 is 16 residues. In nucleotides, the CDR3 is TGTGCCAGCAGCTTATGGGGCGCTGATTCAGGAAACACCATATATTTT. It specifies CASSLWGADSGNTIYF.

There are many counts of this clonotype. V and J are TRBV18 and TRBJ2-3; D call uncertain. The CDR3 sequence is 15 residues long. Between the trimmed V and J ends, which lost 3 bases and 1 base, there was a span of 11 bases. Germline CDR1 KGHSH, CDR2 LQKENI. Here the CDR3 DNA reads TGTGCCAGCTCACCCCTCTGGGTCGGCACAGATACGCAGTATTTT. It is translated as CASSPLWVGTDTQYF.

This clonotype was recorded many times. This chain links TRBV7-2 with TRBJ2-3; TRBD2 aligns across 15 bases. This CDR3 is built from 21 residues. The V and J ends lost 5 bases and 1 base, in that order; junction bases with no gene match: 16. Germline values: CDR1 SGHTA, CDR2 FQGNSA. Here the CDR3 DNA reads TGTGCCAGCAGCCCCCGCTCGAAGAGGACTAGCGGGAGGGCCCGCACAGATACGCAGTATTTT. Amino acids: CASSPRSKRTSGRARTDTQYF.

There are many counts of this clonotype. For the CDR3, the DNA is TGTGCCAGCACTAAAGTCTTGGGGGCCGCAGATACGCAGTATTTT. It is translated as CASTKVLGAADTQYF. The chain combines TRBV12-3 or TRBV12-4 with TRBJ2-3, with D perhaps TRBD1 (6 bases). Trimming took 7 bases from V and 4 from J, leaving 18 bases between them. The CDR3 spans 15 residues.

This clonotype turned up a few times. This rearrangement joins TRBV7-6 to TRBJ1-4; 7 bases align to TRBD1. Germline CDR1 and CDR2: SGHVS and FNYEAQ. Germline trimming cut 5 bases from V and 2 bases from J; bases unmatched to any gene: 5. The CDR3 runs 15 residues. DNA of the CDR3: TGTGCCAGCAGCAAACAGACAGGGACTAATGAAAAACTGTTTTTT. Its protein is CASSKQTGTNEKLFF.

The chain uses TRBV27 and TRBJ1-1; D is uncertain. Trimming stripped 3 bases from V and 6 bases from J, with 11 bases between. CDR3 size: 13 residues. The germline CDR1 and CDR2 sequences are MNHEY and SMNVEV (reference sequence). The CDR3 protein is CASSLSPGSEAFF. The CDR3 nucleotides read TGTGCCAGCAGTTTGAGCCCGGGGTCTGAAGCTTTCTTT.

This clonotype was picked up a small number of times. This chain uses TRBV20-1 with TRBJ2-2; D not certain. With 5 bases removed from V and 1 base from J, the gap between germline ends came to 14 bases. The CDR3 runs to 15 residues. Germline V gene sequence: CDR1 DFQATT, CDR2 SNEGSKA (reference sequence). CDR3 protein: CSAPPYMENTGELFF. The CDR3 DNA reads TGCAGTGCTCCCCCCTACATGGAGAACACCGGGGAGCTGTTTTTT.

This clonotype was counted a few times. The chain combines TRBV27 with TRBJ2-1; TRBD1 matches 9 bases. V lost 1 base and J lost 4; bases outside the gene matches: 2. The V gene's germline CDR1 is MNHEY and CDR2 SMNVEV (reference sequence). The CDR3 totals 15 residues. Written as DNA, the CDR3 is TGTGCCAGCAGTTTATTCGGGACAGGGTACAATGAGCAGTTCTTC. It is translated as CASSLFGTGYNEQFF.

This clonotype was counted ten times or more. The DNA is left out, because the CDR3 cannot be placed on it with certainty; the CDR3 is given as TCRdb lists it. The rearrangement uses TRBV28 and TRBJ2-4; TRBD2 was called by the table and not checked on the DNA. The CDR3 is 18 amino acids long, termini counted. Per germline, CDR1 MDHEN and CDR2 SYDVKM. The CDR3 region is CASSRLRDLLRAKNIQYF.

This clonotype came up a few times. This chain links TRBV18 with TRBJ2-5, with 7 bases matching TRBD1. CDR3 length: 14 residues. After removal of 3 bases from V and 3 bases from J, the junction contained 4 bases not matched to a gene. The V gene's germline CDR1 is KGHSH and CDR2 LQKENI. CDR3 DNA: TGTGCCAGCTCACCCAGACAGGGTAAAGAGACCCAGTACTTC. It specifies CASSPRQGKETQYF. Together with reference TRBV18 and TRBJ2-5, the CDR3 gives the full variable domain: NAGVMQNPRHLVRRRGQEARLRCSPMKGHSHVYWYRQLPEEGLKFMVYLQKENIIDESGMPKERFSAEFPKEGPSILRIQQVVRGDSAAYFCASSPRQGKETQYFGPGTRLLVL.

Here the CDR3 DNA reads TGTGCCAGCAACGATGGCCCGGGGGGGCTCGAGCAGTACTTC. Its protein is CASNDGPGGLEQYF. The chain carries TRBV7-2 and TRBJ2-7; 8 bases line up with TRBD2. Unmatched junction bases numbered 11, after V lost 7 bases and J lost 6 bases. This CDR3 has 14 residues. From germline, CDR1 is SGHTA and CDR2 FQGNSA.

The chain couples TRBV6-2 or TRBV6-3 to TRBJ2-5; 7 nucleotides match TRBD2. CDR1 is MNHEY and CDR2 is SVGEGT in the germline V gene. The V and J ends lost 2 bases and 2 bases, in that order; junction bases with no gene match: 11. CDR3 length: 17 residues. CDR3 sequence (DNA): TGTGCCAGCAGTTACGGGGTCGCTAGCGGATTACAAGAGACCCAGTACTTC. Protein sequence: CASSYGVASGLQETQYF.

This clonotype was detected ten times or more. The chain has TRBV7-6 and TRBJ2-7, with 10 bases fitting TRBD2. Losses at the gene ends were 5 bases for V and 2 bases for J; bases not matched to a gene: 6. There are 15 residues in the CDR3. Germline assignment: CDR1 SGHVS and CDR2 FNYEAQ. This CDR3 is CASSVLAGGPYEQYF. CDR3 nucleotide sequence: TGTGCCAGCAGCGTTTTAGCGGGGGGTCCCTACGAGCAGTACTTC.

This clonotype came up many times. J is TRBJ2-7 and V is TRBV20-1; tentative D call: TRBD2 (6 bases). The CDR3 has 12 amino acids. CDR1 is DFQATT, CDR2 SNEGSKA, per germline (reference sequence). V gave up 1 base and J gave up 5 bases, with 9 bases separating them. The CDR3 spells CSARAGANEQYF. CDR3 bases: TGCAGTGCTAGAGCGGGAGCGAACGAGCAGTACTTC.

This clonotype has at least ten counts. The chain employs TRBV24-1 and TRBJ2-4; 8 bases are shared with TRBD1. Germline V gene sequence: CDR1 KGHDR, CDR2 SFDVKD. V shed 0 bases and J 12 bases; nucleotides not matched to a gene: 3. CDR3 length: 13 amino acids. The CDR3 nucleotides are TGTGCCACCAGTGATTTGTCTACAGGGGGTCAGTACTTC. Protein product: CATSDLSTGGQYF.

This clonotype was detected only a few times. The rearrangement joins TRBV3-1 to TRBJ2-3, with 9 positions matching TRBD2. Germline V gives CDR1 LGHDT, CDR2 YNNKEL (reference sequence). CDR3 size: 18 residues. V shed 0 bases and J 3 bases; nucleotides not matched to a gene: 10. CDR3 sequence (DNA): TGTGCCAGCAGCCAAGATATAGAGTCGACTAGCGGTACAGATACGCAGTATTTT. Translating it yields CASSQDIESTSGTDTQYF.

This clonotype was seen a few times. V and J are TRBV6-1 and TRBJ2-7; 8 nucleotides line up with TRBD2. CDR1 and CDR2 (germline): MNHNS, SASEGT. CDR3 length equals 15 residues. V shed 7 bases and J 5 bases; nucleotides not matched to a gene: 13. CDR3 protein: CASILQSGGRNEQYF. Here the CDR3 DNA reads TGTGCCAGCATCCTCCAATCGGGCGGGAGGAACGAGCAGTACTTC.

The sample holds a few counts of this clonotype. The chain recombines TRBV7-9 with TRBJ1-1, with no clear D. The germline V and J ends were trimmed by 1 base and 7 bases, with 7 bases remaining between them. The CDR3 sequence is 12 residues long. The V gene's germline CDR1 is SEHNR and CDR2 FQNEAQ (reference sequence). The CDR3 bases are TGTGCCAGCAGCTTAGGTCAGGATGAAGCTTTCTTT. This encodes CASSLGQDEAFF.

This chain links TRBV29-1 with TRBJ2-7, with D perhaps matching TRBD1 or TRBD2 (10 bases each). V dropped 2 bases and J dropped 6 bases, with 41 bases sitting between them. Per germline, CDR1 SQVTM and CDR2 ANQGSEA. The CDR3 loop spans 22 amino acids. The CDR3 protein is CSVEFRDRGRLREAGGPLEQYF. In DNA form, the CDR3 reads TGCAGCGTTGAATTCCGGGACAGGGGCCGTTTAAGGGAAGCGGGAGGGCCCCTCGAGCAGTACTTC.

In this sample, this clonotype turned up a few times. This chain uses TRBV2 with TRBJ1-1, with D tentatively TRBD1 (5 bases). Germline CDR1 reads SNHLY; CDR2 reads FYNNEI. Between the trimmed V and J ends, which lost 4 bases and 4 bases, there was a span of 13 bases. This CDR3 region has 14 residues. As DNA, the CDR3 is TGTGCCAGCAGTGGGGAAAGGGGCGGCACTGAAGCTTTCTTT. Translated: CASSGERGGTEAFF.

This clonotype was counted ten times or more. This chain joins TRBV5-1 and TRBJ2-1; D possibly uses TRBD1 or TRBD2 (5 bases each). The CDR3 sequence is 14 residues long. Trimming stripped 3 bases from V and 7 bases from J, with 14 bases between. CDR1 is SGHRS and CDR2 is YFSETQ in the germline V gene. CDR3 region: CASSWTGTHNEQFF. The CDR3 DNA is TGCGCCAGCAGCTGGACCGGGACGCATAATGAGCAGTTCTTC.

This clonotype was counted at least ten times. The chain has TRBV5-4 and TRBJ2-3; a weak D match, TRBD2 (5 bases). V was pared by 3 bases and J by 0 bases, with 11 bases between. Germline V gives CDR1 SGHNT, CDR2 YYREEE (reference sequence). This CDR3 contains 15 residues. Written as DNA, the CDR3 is TGTGCCAGCAGCTCCGGACTTACCAGCACAGATACGCAGTATTTT. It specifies CASSSGLTSTDTQYF.